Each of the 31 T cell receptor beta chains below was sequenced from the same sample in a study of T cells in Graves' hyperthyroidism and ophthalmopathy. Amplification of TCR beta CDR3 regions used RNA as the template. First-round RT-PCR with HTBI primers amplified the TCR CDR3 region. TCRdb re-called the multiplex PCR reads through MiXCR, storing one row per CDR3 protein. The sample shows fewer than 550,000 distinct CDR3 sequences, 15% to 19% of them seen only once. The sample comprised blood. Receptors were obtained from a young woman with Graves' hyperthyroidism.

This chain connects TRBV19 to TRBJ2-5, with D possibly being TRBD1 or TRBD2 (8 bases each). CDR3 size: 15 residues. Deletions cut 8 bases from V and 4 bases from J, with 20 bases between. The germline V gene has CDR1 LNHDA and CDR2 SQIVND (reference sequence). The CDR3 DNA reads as TGTGCCAGTCGGGACAGGCGGGAGGTGCGAGAGACCCAGTACTTC. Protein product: CASRDRREVRETQYF.

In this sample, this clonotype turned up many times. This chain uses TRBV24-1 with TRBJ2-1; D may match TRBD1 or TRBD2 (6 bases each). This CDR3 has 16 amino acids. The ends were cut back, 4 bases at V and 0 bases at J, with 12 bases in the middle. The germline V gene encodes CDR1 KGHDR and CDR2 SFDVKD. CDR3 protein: CATSDRTAGSYNEQFF. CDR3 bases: TGTGCCACCAGTGACCGGACAGCGGGCTCCTACAATGAGCAGTTCTTC.

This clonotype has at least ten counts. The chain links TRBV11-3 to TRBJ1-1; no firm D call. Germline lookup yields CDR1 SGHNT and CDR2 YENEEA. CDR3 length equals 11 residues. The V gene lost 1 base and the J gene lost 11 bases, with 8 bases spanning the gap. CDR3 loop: CASSLGLGAFF. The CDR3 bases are TGTGCCAGCAGCTTAGGCTTGGGGGCTTTCTTT.

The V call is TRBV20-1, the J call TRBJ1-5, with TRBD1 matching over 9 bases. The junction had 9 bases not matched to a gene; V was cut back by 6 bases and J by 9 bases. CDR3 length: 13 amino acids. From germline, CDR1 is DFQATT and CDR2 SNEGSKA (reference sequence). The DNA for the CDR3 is TGCAGTGCCATGGACAGGGGCTATTGGCCCCAGCATTTT. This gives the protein CSAMDRGYWPQHF.

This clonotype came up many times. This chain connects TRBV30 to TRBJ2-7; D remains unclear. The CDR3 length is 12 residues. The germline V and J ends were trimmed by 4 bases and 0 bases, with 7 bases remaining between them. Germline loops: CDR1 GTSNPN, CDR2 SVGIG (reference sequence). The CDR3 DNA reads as TGTGCCTGGAACCCCAGCTCCTACGAGCAGTACTTC. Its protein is CAWNPSSYEQYF.

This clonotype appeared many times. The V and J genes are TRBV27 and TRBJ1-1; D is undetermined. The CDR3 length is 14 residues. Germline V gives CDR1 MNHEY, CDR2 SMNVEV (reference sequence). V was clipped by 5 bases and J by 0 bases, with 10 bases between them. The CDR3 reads CASSPRGVNTEAFF. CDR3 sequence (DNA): TGTGCCAGCAGTCCTCGGGGAGTGAACACTGAAGCTTTCTTT.

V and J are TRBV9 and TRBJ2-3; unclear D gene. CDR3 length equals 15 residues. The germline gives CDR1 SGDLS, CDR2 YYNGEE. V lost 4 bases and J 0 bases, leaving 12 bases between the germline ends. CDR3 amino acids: CASSPPAPSTDTQYF. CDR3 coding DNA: TGTGCCAGCAGCCCCCCGGCGCCCAGCACAGATACGCAGTATTTT.

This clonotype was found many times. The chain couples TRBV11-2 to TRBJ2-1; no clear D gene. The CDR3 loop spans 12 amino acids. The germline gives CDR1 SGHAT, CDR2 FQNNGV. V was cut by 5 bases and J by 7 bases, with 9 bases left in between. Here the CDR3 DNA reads TGTGCCAGCAGCCTAAGTGAAAATGAGCAGTTCTTC. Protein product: CASSLSENEQFF.

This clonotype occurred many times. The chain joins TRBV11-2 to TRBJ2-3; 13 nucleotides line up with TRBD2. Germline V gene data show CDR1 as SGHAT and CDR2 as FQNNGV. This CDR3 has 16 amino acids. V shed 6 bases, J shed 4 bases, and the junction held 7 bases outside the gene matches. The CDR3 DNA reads TGTGCCAGCAGTCAACTAGCGGGAGGGGAGGCAGATACGCAGTATTTT. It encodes CASSQLAGGEADTQYF.

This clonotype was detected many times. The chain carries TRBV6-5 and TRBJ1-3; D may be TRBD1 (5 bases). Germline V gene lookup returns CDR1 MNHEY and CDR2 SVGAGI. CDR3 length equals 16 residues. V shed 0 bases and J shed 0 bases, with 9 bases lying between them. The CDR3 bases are TGTGCCAGCAGTTACTCGGACATTTACTCTGGAAACACCATATATTTT. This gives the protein CASSYSDIYSGNTIYF.

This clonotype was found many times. This CDR3 is CSARKERNSPLHF. Written as DNA, the CDR3 is TGCAGTGCTAGGAAGGAGAGGAATTCACCCCTCCACTTT. The chain has TRBV20-1 and TRBJ1-6; D uncertain. V was cut by 3 bases and J by 7 bases, with 10 bases left in between. Germline CDR1 DFQATT, CDR2 SNEGSKA (reference sequence). CDR3 size: 13 residues.

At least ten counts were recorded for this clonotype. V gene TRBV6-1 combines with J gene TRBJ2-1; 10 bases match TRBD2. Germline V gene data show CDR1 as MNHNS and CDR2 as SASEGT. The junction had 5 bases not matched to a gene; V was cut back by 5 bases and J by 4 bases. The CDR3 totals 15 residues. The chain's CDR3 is CASSHSGGLYNEQFF. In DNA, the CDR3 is TGTGCCAGCAGTCATAGCGGGGGGCTGTACAATGAGCAGTTCTTC.

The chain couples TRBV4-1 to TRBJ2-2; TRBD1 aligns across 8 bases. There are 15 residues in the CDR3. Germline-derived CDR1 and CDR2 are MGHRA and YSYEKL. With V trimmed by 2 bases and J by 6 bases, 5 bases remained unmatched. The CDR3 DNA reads TGCGCCAGCAGCCAACCCTACAGGGGGGCCGGGGAGCTGTTTTTT. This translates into CASSQPYRGAGELFF.

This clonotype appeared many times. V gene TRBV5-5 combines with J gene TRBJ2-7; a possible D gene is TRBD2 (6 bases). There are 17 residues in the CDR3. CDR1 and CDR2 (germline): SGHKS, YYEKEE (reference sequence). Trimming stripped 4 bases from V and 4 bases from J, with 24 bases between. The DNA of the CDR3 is TGTGCCAGCAGCCCGACAGAGGGTAGCGGACTCTCGTACGAGCAGTACTTC. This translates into CASSPTEGSGLSYEQYF. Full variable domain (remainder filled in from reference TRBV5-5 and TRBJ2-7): DAGVTQSPTHLIKTRGQQVTLRCSPISGHKSVSWYQQVLGQGPQFIFQYYEKEERGRGNFPDRFSARQFPNYSSELNVNALLLGDSALYLCASSPTEGSGLSYEQYFGPGTRLTVT.

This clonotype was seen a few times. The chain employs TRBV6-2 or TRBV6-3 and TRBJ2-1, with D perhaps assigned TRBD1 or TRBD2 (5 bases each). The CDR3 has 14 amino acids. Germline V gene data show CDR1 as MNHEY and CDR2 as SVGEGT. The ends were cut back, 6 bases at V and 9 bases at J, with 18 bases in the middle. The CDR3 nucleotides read TGTGCCAGCAGCTTCGGGACCGATCTTACTGAGCAGTTCTTC. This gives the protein CASSFGTDLTEQFF.

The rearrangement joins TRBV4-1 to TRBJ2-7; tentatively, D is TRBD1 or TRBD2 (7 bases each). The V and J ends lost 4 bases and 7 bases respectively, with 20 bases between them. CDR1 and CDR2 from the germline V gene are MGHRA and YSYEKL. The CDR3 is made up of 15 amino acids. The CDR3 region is CASSRLQGGVKEQYF. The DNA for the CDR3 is TGCGCCAGCAGCCGACTTCAGGGGGGGGTGAAGGAGCAGTACTTC.

CDR3 in DNA: TGTGCCAGCAGCTTAGTAGGGAAAGCTAACTATGGCTACACCTTC. Translating it yields CASSLVGKANYGYTF. The chain joins TRBV7-9 to TRBJ1-2, with D uncertain. CDR1 and CDR2 from the germline V gene are SEHNR and FQNEAQ (reference sequence). Trimming removed 1 base at V and 0 bases at J, with 9 bases between. The CDR3 is 15 amino acids. Full variable domain (remainder filled in from reference TRBV7-9 and TRBJ1-2): DTGVSQNPRHKITKRGQNVTFRCDPISEHNRLYWYRQTLGQGPEFLTYFQNEAQLEKSRLLSDRFSAERPKGSFSTLEIQRTEQGDSAMYLCASSLVGKANYGYTFGSGTRLTVV.

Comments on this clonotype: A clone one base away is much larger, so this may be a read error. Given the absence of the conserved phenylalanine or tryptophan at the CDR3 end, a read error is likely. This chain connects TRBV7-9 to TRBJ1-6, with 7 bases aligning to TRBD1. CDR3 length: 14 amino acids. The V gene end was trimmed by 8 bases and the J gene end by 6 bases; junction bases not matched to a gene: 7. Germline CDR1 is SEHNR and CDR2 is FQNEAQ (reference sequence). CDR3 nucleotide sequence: TGTGCCAGCGCGGTGGACAGGCCTAATTCACCCCTCCACCTT. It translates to CASAVDRPNSPLHL.

The CDR3 coding sequence is TGTGCCAGCAGCCAAGCATGGGGGGCCAACGTCCTGACTTTC. Encoded protein: CASSQAWGANVLTF. The gene calls are TRBV14 and TRBJ2-6; D is unclear. This CDR3 is built from 14 residues. The ends were cut back, 1 base at V and 4 bases at J, with 5 bases in the middle. Germline V lookup: CDR1 SGHDN, CDR2 FVKESK.

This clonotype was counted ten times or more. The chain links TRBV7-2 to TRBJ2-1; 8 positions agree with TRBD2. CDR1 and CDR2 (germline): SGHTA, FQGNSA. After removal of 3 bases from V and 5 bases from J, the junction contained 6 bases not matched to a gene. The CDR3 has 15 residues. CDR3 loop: CASSFLLLADNEQFF. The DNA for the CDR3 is TGTGCCAGCAGCTTTCTACTACTAGCGGACAATGAGCAGTTCTTC.

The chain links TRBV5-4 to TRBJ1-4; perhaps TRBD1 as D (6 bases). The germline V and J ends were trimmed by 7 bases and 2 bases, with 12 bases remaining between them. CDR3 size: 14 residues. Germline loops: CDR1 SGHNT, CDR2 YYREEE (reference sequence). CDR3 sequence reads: CASARQGTNEKLFF. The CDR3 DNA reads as TGTGCCAGCGCCCGGCAGGGGACTAATGAAAAACTGTTTTTT.

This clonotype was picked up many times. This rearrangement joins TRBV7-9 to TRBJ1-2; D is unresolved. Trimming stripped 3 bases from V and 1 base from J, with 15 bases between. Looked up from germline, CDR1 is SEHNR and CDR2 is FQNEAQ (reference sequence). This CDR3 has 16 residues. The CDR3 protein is CASSLGHSYNNYGYTF. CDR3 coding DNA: TGTGCCAGCAGCTTGGGCCACTCCTATAATAACTATGGCTACACCTTC.

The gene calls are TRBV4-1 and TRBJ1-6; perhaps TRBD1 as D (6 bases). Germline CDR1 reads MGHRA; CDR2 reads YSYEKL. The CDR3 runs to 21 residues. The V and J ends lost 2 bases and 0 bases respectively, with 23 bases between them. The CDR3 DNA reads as TGCGCCAGCAGCCAAAACCCCTTCAGGGACATTCAAGACTCCTATAATTCACCCCTCCACTTT. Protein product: CASSQNPFRDIQDSYNSPLHF.

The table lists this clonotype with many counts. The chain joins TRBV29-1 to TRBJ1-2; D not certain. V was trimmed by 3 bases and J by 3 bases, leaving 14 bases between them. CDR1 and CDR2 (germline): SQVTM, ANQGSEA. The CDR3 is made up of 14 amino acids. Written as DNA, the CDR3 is TGCAGCGTTGAGGCGTCGAAAGGCTACTATGGCTACACCTTC. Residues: CSVEASKGYYGYTF.

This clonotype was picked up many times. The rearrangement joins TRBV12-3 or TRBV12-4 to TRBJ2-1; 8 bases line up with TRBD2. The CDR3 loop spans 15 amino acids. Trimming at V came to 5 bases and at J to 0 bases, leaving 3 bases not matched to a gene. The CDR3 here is CASSSGRDSYNEQFF. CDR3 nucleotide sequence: TGTGCCAGCAGTAGCGGGAGAGACTCCTACAATGAGCAGTTCTTC.

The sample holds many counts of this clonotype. CDR3 in amino acids: CASSDGGELFF. The DNA of the CDR3 is TGTGCCAGCAGCGACGGCGGGGAGCTGTTTTTT. The V and J genes are TRBV11-2 and TRBJ2-2, with unresolved D. The CDR3 sequence is 11 residues long. V lost 5 bases, J lost 7 bases, and 5 bases lay in between. CDR1 is SGHAT, CDR2 FQNNGV, per germline. The whole variable domain, remainder taken from reference TRBV11-2 and TRBJ2-2, is EAGVAQSPRYKIIEKRQSVAFWCNPISGHATLYWYQQILGQGPKLLIQFQNNGVVDDSQLPKDRFSAERLKGVDSTLKIQPAKLEDSAVYLCASSDGGELFFGEGSRLTVL.

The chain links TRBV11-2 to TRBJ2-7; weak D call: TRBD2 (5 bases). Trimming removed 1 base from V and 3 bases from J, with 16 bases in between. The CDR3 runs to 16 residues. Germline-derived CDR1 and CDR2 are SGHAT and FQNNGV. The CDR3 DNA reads TGTGCCAGCAGCTTAGCCCTGGGAAGAGGGTTCTACGAGCAGTACTTC. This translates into CASSLALGRGFYEQYF.

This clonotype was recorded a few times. The CDR3 sequence is CAISEPKIPGNLEGNEQFF. The CDR3 region has the DNA TGTGCCATCAGTGAGCCGAAAATTCCAGGGAACCTTGAGGGAAATGAGCAGTTCTTC. The chain combines TRBV10-3 with TRBJ2-1, with D possibly called TRBD1 or TRBD2 (5 bases each). This CDR3 is 19 amino acids long. From germline, CDR1 is ENHRY and CDR2 SYGVKD. The V and J ends lost 2 bases and 7 bases respectively, with 27 bases between them.

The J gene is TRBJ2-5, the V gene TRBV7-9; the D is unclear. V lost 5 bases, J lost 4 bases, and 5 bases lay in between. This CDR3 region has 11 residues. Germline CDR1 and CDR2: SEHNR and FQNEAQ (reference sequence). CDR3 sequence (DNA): TGTGCCAGCAGCCGGCTAGAGACCCAGTACTTC. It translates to CASSRLETQYF.

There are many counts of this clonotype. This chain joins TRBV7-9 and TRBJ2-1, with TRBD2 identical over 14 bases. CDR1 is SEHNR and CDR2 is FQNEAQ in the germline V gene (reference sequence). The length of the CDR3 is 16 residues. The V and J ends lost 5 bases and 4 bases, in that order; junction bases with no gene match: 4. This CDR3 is CASSRLAGGRYNEQFF. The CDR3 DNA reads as TGTGCCAGCAGCCGACTAGCGGGGGGGAGATACAATGAGCAGTTCTTC.

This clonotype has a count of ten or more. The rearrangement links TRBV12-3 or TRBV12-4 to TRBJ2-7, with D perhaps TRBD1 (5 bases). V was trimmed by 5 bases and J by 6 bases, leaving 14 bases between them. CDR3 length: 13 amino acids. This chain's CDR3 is CASSARQIGEQYF. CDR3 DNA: TGTGCCAGCAGTGCCCGACAGATCGGCGAGCAGTACTTC.